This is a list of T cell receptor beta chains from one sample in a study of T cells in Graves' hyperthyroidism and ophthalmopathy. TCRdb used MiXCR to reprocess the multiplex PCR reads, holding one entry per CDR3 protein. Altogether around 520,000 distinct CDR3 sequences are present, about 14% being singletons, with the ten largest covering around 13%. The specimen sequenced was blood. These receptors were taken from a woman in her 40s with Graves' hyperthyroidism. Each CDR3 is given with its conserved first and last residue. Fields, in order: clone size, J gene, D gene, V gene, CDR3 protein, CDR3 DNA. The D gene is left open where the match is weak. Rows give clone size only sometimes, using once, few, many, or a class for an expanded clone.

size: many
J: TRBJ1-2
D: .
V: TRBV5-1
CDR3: CASKRLQGRSGGGYTF
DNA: TGCGCCAGCAAACGCCTTCAGGGACGGTCAGGTGGCGGCTACACCTTC

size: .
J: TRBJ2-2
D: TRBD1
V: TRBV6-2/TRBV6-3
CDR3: CAVQTGGVSGTGELFF
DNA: TGTGCCGTACAAACAGGGGGCGTATCAGGTACCGGGGAGCTGTTTTTT

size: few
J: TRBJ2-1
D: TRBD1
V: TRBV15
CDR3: CATGDRAYNEQFF
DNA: TGTGCCACCGGGGACAGAGCCTACAATGAGCAGTTCTTC

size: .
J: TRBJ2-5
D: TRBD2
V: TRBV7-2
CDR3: CASSGGTLAGGGGTQYF
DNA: TGTGCCAGCAGCGGAGGGACCCTCGCTGGGGGGGGGGGGACCCAGTACTTC

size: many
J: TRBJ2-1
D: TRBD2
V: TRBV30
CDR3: CAWRTSGPYNEQFF
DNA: TGTGCCTGGAGGACTAGCGGGCCCTACAATGAGCAGTTCTTC

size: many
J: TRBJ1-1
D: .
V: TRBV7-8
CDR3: CASSLAGSLNTEAFF
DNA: TGTGCCAGCAGCTTAGCTGGCAGCTTGAACACTGAAGCTTTCTTT

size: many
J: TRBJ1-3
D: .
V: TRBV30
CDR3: CAWRAHLAGNTIYF
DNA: TGTGCCTGGAGGGCCCACTTAGCTGGAAACACCATATATTTT

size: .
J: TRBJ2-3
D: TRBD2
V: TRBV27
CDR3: CASSLIAGGDTQYF
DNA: TGTGCCAGCAGTTTAATAGCGGGAGGGGATACGCAGTATTTT

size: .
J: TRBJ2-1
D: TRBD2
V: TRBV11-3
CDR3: CASSLVTSGSRYNEQFF
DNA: TGTGCCAGCAGCTTAGTCACTAGCGGGAGTCGATACAATGAGCAGTTCTTC

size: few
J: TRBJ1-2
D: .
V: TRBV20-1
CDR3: CSASGGNYGYTF
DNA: TGCAGTGCTAGTGGCGGAAACTATGGCTACACCTTC

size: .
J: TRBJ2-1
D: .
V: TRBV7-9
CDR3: CASSLQTSERQFF
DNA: TGTGCCAGCAGCCTACAGACCTCCGAAAGACAGTTCTTC

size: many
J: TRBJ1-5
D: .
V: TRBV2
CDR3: CASQGFDQPQHF
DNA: TGTGCCAGCCAGGGGTTCGATCAGCCCCAGCATTTT

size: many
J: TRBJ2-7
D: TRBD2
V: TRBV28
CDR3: CASSFGITSGLVYEQYF
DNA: TGTGCCAGCAGTTTTGGGATTACTAGCGGGCTGGTCTACGAGCAGTACTTC

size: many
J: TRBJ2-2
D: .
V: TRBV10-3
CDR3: CAISEFGGLNTGELFF
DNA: TGTGCCATCAGTGAGTTCGGAGGCCTGAACACCGGGGAGCTGTTTTTT

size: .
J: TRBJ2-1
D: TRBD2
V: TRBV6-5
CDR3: CASSYRLTSGRNDEQFF
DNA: TGTGCCAGCAGTTACCGCCTAACTAGCGGGAGAAACGATGAGCAGTTCTTC

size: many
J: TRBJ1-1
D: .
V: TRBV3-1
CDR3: CASSQGALGTEAFF
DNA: TGTGCCAGCAGCCAAGGGGCGTTGGGCACTGAAGCTTTCTTT

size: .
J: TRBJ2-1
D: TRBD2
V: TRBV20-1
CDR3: CSASRTSGNNEQFF
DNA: TGCAGTGCTAGTAGGACTAGCGGGAATAATGAGCAGTTCTTC

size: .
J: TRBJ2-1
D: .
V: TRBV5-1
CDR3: CASSSGGGSDPREQFF
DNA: TGCGCCAGCAGTTCGGGTGGCGGGTCCGACCCCCGGGAGCAGTTCTTC

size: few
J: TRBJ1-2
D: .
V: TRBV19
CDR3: CASRVTGGGENGYTF
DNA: TGTGCCAGTAGAGTGACAGGTGGAGGGGAAAATGGCTACACCTTC

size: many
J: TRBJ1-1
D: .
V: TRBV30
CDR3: CAWSVYTEAFF
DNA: TGTGCCTGGAGTGTGTACACTGAAGCTTTCTTT

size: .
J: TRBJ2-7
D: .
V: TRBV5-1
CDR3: CASSTDGTLSYEQYF
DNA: TGCGCCAGCAGCACAGACGGGACACTTTCCTACGAGCAGTACTTC

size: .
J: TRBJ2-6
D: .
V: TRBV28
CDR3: CASREGGSGANVLTF
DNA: TGTGCCAGCAGAGAAGGGGGATCTGGGGCCAACGTCCTGACTTTC

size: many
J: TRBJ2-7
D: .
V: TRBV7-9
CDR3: CASSSGQGHRENEQYF
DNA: TGTGCCAGCAGCTCGGGCCAGGGACACAGGGAAAACGAGCAGTACTTC

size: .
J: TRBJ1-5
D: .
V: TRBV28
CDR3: CASSLREPQHF
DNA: TGTGCCAGCAGTTTAAGGGAGCCCCAGCATTTT

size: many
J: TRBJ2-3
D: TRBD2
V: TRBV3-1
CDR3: CASSRTSGRVSTQYF
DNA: TGTGCCAGCAGCCGGACTAGCGGGAGGGTCTCTACGCAGTATTTT

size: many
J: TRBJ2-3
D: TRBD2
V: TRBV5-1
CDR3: CASRAGTSSDTQYF
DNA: TGCGCCAGCAGGGCCGGGACTAGTTCTGATACGCAGTATTTT

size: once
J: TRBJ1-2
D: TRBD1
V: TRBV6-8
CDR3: CAGSQTITGGYGYTF
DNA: TGTGCCGGCAGCCAAACAATAACAGGGGGCTATGGCTACACCTTC

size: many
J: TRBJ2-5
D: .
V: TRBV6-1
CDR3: CASTDRETQYF
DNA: TGTGCCAGCACCGACCGGGAGACCCAGTACTTC

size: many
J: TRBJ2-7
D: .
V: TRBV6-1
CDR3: CAILLRDKTYEQYF
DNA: TGTGCCATCCTCCTCCGGGATAAGACCTACGAGCAGTACTTC

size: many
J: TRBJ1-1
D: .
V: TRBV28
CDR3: CASSPPWGLGNTEAFF
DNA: TGTGCCAGCAGTCCTCCTTGGGGGCTCGGGAACACTGAAGCTTTCTTT

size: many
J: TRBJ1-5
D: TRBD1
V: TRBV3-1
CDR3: CASSPRTGNGQPQHF
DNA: TGTGCCAGCAGCCCTCGGACAGGGAATGGTCAGCCCCAGCATTTT

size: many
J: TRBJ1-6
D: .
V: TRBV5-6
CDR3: CASSLQGLFGNSPLHF
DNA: TGTGCCAGCAGCTTGCAGGGGCTCTTCGGGAATTCACCCCTCCACTTT

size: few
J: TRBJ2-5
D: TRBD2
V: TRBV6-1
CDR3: CASTWGGEETQYF
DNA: TGTGCCAGCACCTGGGGGGGGGAAGAGACCCAGTACTTC

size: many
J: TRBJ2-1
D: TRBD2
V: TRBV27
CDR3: CASNGFEAGVGEQFF
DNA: TGTGCCAGCAATGGGTTTGAAGCGGGAGTAGGAGAGCAGTTCTTC

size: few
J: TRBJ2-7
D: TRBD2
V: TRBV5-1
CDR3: CASRTGTSSYEQYF
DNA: TGCGCCAGCAGAACCGGGACTAGCTCCTACGAGCAGTACTTC

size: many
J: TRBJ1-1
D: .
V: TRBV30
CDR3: CAWSGDFSATEAFF
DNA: TGTGCCTGGAGTGGGGACTTCTCAGCCACTGAAGCTTTCTTT

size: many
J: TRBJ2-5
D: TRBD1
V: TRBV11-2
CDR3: CASSLGDRVETQYF
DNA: TGTGCCAGCAGCTTGGGGGACAGGGTCGAGACCCAGTACTTC

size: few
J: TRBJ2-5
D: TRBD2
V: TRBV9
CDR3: CASSPSWVAGETQYF
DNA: TGTGCCAGCAGCCCGAGTTGGGTAGCGGGAGAGACCCAGTACTTC

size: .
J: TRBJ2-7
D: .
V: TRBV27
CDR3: CASSRDRQSYEQYF
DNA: TGTGCCAGTTCCCGGGACCGTCAATCCTACGAGCAGTACTTC

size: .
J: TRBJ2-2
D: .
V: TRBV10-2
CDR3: CASNPGTGELFF
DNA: TGCGCCAGCAACCCGGGCACCGGGGAGCTGTTTTTT

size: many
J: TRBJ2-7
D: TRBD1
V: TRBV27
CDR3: CASSLRRDRPSYEQYF
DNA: TGTGCCAGCAGTCTACGCCGGGACAGACCTTCCTACGAGCAGTACTTC

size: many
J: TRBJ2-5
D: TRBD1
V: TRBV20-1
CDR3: CSAGVPGQGETQYF
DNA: TGCAGTGCTGGGGTTCCGGGACAGGGAGAGACCCAGTACTTC